This T cell receptor (beta chain) was profiled in a study of shared clonotypes between healthy human individuals. Study-level information: Samples came from two female and a few male donors aged 18 to 49. Study outcomes and limitations: The sharing of around 5% of naive CD4 clonotypes was seen across a handful of donors. Lower generation probabilities were found for non-shared clonotypes than for those shared by all four donors.

Data came from immunoSEQ multiplex PCR; TCRdb stores just in-frame clones and leaves some out. The table includes some 2.1 million clones, about 94% detected once. Positively selected for CCR7, the CD45RO-negative cells used as naive CD8 cells excluded terminally differentiated effector memory CD45RA+ cells. The CDR3 length is 12 residues. Germline V gives CDR1 MDHEN, CDR2 SYDVKM. Trimming cost V 11 bases and J 3 bases; bases outside gene matches: 7. As regards this clone: The antigen remains unidentified.

Specimen: naive CD8+ T cells from PBMCs. J is TRBJ2-7 and V is TRBV28; TRBD1 matches 7 bases. The sequence was collected from a man aged 18 to 29 in good health. Some clones in this sample may be carry-over from other donors' samples. DNA of the CDR3: TGTGCCGTACAGACAGGGCTCTACGAGCAGTACTTC. This gives the protein CAVQTGLYEQYF.